This T cell receptor beta chain was identified in a study of radiotherapy plus CTLA-4 blockade in lung cancer (dated by TCRdb to about 2018). The study in broad terms: Objective responses were observed in approximately 17% of enrolled patients, and disease control was achieved in approximately 32%.

Focal radiation therapy combined with CTLA-4 blockade (ipilimumab) was tested in patients with chemo-refractory metastatic non-small-cell lung cancer. Library prep was done by the immunoSEQ multiplex PCR assay. TCRdb holds this immuneACCESS table with in-frame rearrangements only. Some clones are missing; in checked studies, unresolved V genes explain under half, and the rest has no known cause. The sample yields 40,000 to 45,000 clones; roughly three quarters were counted once. Under 3% of the sample rests with the top ten. Here is what the overall study found, with its caveats: Early dynamic changes in blood T cell clones, together with increased serum interferon-beta after radiation, were reported as the strongest predictors of response. After treatment with radiotherapy and ipilimumab, TCR clones that originated in tumors expanded in peripheral blood.

Including cysteine and phenylalanine, the CDR3 has 13 amino acids. Left in the record is the CDR3 DNA by itself, 39 bases read in frame from the first base. CDR1 MNHNY and CDR2 SVGAGI are derived from the germline V gene (reference sequence). V ends up 5 bases short and J 3 bases short, with an unmatched junction base count of 0. Comment on this clone: No antigen is known for it. Per-base qualities were not stored, and no clone one base away is much larger.

This chain is built from TRBV6-6 and TRBJ2-1; TRBD1 fits 8 bases in the junction. The source of this sequence is a human donor with non-small cell lung cancer whose response to radiotherapy plus ipilimumab could not be evaluated. The sequenced sample was peripheral blood, obtained from a patient treated with radiotherapy plus ipilimumab. The CDR3 is CASSGTGYNEQFF. The nucleotide sequence reads as follows: TGTGCCAGCAGTGGGACAGGCTACAATGAGCAGTTCTTC.